This T cell receptor (beta chain) derives from a study of low-dose radiotherapy and immunotherapy resistance in tumors. With 9 bases removed from V and 6 bases from J, the gap between germline ends came to 8 bases. This CDR3 is built from 10 residues. Alpha and beta chains were covered, as first-strand cDNA relied on TRAV- and TRBV-specific primers. TCR amplification involved 20 to 25 PCR cycles with a constant-region primer and V-primer adapter. TCRdb reprocessed the reads with MiXCR, giving one entry per CDR3 protein. The sample lists some 94,000 distinct CDR3 sequences, roughly 20% seen once, with 10% to 15% in the top ten. This clonotype was detected many times. Documented time point: after trial treatment. Treatment given: LDRT plus nivolumab, ipilimumab, low-dose cyclophosphamide and aspirin (RACIN trial).

This TCR was recovered from a female donor with ovarian cancer. The source was PBMCs, collected after low-dose radiotherapy plus immunotherapy. This sequence joins TRBV12-3 or TRBV12-4 and TRBJ1-1, with D possibly TRBD1 on 5 matching bases. The CDR3 here is CASGTAEAFF. As DNA, the CDR3 is TGTGCCAGTGGGACGGCTGAAGCTTTCTTT.